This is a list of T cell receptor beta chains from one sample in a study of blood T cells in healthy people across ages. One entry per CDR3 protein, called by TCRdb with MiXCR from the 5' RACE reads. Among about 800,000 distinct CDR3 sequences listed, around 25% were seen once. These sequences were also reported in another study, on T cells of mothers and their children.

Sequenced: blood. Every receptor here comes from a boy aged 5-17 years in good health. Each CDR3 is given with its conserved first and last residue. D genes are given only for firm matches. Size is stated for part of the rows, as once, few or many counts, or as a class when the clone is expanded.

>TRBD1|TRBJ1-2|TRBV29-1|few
TGCAGCGGGATAATAGGGGGCGAACGGGGCACCTTC
CSGIIGGERGTF
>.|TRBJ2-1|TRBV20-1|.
TGCAGTGCGGCCGGGGATGAGCAGTTCTTC
CSAAGDEQFF
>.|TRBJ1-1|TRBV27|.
TGTGCCAGCAGCCTCCTAGGGGCTGGGGCTGAAGCTTTCTTT
CASSLLGAGAEAFF
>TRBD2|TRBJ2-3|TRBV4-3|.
TGCGCCAGCAGCGACGAGGTAGCGGGTGCCCGCACAGATACGCAGTATTTT
CASSDEVAGARTDTQYF
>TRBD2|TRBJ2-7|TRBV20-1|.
TGCAGTGCTAGGGCGGGGGAGACCTACGAGCAGTACTTC
CSARAGETYEQYF
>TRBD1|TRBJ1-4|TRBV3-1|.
TGTGCCAGCAGCCAATCGACAGGGCAACTTAATGAAAAACTGTTTTTT
CASSQSTGQLNEKLFF
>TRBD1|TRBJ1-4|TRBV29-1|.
TGCAGCGTTGAAGAGTGGGGGGACAGGGGGTTTGGAAAACTGTTTTTT
CSVEEWGDRGFGKLFF
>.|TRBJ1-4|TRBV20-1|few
TGCAGTGCCGTTGACAGCCGGGGTTATGAAAAACTGTTTTTT
CSAVDSRGYEKLFF
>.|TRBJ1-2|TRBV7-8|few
TGTGCCAGCAGCTCGCGCCCCGGACTGGGCGGCTACACCTTC
CASSSRPGLGGYTF
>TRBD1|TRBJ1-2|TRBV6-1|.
TGTGCCAGCAGTCCTAGCCGGGACAGGAAGGGGATAGCCTATGGCTACACCTTC
CASSPSRDRKGIAYGYTF
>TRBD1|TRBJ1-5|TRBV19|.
TGTGCCACCCTAGGGACAGGGTTGGGTCAGCCCCAGCATTTT
CATLGTGLGQPQHF
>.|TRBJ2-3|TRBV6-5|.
TGTGCCAGCAGTCCGACACCTGACGGGATAGATACGCAGTATTTT
CASSPTPDGIDTQYF
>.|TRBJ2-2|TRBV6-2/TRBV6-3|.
TGTGCCAGCAGTCCCTTTGGGGACACCGGGGAGCTGTTTTTT
CASSPFGDTGELFF
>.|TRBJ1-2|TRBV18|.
TGTGCCAGCTCCTACGGGGGGCGCCGCTACACCTTC
CASSYGGRRYTF
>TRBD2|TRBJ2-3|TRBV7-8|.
TGTGCCAGCAGCTTAGCATCCAGCGGGATTCCAAATACGCAGTATTTT
CASSLASSGIPNTQYF
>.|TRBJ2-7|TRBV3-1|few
TGTGCCAGCAGCGATCTTAATCGGATCACGCAGTACTTC
CASSDLNRITQYF
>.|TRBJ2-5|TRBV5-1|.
TGCGCCAGCAGCTTGGGGGGGGCAAAAGAGACCCAGTACTTC
CASSLGGAKETQYF
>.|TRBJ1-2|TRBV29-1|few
TGCAGCGTTGGTGTGGAAGACTATGGCTACACCTTC
CSVGVEDYGYTF
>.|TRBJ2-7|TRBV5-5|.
TGTGCCAGCAGCGAATGGAAGGGCAGGGAGACCTACGAGCAGTACTTC
CASSEWKGRETYEQYF
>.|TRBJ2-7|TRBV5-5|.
TGTGCCAGCAGCTTGGGGACAGCCCAATATTACGAGCAGTACTTC
CASSLGTAQYYEQYF
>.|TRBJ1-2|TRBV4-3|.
TGCGCCAGCAGCCCCTGGTTCATCAGTGGAAACGGCTACACCTTC
CASSPWFISGNGYTF
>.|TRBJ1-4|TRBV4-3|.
TGCGCCAGCAGCCAAGATCGGGTTGCAACTAATGAAAAACTGTTTTTT
CASSQDRVATNEKLFF
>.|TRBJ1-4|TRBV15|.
TGTGCCACCAGCAGAGATGAGGACAGTGGGCCAACTAATGAAAAACTGTTTTTT
CATSRDEDSGPTNEKLFF
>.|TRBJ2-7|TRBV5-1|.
TGCGCCTGCCGAATCCCCGCCGGCTACGAGCAGTACTTC
CACRIPAGYEQYF
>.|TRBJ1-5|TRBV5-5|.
TGTGCCAGCAGTCTTGATTGGGGTCCGCCCCAGCATTTT
CASSLDWGPPQHF
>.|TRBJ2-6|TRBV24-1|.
TGTGCCACCAGTGACAGGAACTCTGGGGCCAACGTCCTGACTTTC
CATSDRNSGANVLTF
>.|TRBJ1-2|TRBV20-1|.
TGCAGTGGGGGGGATGGGCTACTAGCGGGGGGTACAGACACCTTC
CSGGDGLLAGGTDTF
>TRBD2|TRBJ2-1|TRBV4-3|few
TGCGCCAGCAGCCAAGACCGGGGCCGGGGAGGGAACAATGAGCAGTTCTTC
CASSQDRGRGGNNEQFF
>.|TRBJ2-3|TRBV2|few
TGTGCCAGCAGTGAGAGCGGGACAGATACGCAGTATTTT
CASSESGTDTQYF
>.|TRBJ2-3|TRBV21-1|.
TGTGCCAGCAGCAATCCCGGGACTACTAGCACAGATACGCAGTATTTT
CASSNPGTTSTDTQYF
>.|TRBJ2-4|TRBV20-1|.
TGCAGTGGCCGGGGTGTGGCCAAAAACATTCAGTACTTC
CSGRGVAKNIQYF
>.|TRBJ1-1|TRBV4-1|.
TGCGCCAGCAGCCAAGTGGGGAAGTTGAACACTGAAGCTTTCTTT
CASSQVGKLNTEAFF
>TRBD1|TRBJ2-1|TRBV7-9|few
TGTGCCAGCAGCCTATTCAGGGGGAAAATCGGCAATGAGCAGTTCTTC
CASSLFRGKIGNEQFF
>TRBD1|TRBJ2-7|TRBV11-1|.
TGTGCCAGCAGCTCAACCGGGACAGGGAGCGAGCAGTACTTC
CASSSTGTGSEQYF
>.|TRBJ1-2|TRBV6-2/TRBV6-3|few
TGTGCCAGCAGTTCTGTGGACTATGGCTACACCTTC
CASSSVDYGYTF
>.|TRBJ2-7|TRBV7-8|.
TGTGCCAGCAGCTTAGAAGGACTGATGCAGTACTTC
CASSLEGLMQYF
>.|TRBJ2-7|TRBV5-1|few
TGCGCCAGCAGCTTTTTTAGCGGACCCTCCTACGAGCAGTACTTC
CASSFFSGPSYEQYF
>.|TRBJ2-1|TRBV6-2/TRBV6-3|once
TGTGCCAGCAGTTACTTCGTAGGGGAGCAGTTCTTC
CASSYFVGEQFF
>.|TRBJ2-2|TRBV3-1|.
TGTGCCAGCAGCCGAGGACAGCTGAACACCGGGGAGCTGTTTTTT
CASSRGQLNTGELFF
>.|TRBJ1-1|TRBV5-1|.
TGCGCCAGCAGCAGGTACAGGAATCCGAACACTGAAGCTTTCTTT
CASSRYRNPNTEAFF
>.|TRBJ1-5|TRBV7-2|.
TGTGCCAGCAGCTTATGGAGGGGCCCTCAGCCCCAGCATTTT
CASSLWRGPQPQHF
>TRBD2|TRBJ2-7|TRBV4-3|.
TGCGCCAGCAGCCAAGATCTCGGAGCGGGGCCTTTTGGGGGTTCCTACGAGCAGTACTTC
CASSQDLGAGPFGGSYEQYF
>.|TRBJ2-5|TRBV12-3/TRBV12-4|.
TGTGCCAGCAGTCCACAGACAACAGGCCAAGAGACCCACTACTTC
CASSPQTTGQETHYF
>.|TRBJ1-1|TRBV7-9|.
TGTGCCAGCAGCCGAAAACAGGTATCTGAAGCTTTCTTT
CASSRKQVSEAFF
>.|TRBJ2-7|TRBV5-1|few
TGCGCCAGCAGCTTGGCCCGGGGAAACGAGCAGTACTTC
CASSLARGNEQYF
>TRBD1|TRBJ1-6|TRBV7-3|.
TGTGCCAGCAGCTTGGGGACAGATTATTCACCCCTCCACTTT
CASSLGTDYSPLHF
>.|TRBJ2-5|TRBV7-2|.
TGTGCCAGCAGCCCCTTCCTGGAGACCCAGTACTTC
CASSPFLETQYF
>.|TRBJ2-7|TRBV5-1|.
TGCGCCAGCAGCGACCGGGCGAACTACGAGCAGTACTTC
CASSDRANYEQYF
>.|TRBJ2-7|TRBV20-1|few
TGCAGTGCTAGAGACCCAGATAGGAGCTCCTACGAGCAGTACTTC
CSARDPDRSSYEQYF
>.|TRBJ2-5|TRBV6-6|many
TGTGCCAGCAGTTCAAACTTTGAGGAGACCCAGTACTTC
CASSSNFEETQYF
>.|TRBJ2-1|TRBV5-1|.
TGCGCCAGCAGCTCCGACAAGAGCTCCTACAATGAGCAGTTCTTC
CASSSDKSSYNEQFF
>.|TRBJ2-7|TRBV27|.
TGTGCCAGCAGTACCACAGGGAACGAGCAGTACTTC
CASSTTGNEQYF
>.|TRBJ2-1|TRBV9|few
TGTGCCAGCAGCGCCGCAGGACATTTCTCCTACAATGAGCAGTTCTTC
CASSAAGHFSYNEQFF
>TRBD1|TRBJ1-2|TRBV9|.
TGTGCCAGCAGGCCAGGGGGTGGTTCCTATGGCTACACCTTC
CASRPGGGSYGYTF